This is a list of T cell receptor beta chains from one sample in a study of radiotherapy plus CTLA-4 blockade in lung cancer. Produced via immunoSEQ multiplex PCR; TCRdb's table is partial and in-frame only. The table includes around 72,000 clones, roughly three quarters detected once. Sequencing used peripheral blood, obtained from a patient treated with radiotherapy plus ipilimumab. These receptors all come from a human donor with non-small cell lung cancer who had a complete response to radiotherapy plus ipilimumab. The CDR3 runs from the conserved cysteine through the conserved F or W. Each record gives: V gene, CDR3 length, D gene, CDR3 protein. The D gene is left open where the match is weak.

V: TRBV19; length: 14; D: .; CDR3: CASSSQGQSYEQYF
V: TRBV7-9; length: 12; D: .; CDR3: CASSPGRTEAFF
V: TRBV21-1; length: 15; D: .; CDR3: CASSREAQGNYGYTF
V: TRBV18; length: 16; D: .; CDR3: CASSREAGTMNTEAFF
V: TRBV19; length: 16; D: TRBD2; CDR3: CASSATGTSGTETQYF
V: TRBV11-2; length: 14; D: .; CDR3: CASSLAGVNQPQHF
V: TRBV7-9; length: 14; D: .; CDR3: CATTVGGTNTEAFF
V: TRBV11-2; length: 16; D: .; CDR3: CASSLTGVLDTGELFF
V: TRBV30; length: 14; D: .; CDR3: CAWSRTNGNTEAFF
V: TRBV7-2; length: 12; D: .; CDR3: CASSYREETQYF
V: TRBV10-3; length: 16; D: .; CDR3: CAISATTGTANSPLHF
V: TRBV5-1; length: 13; D: .; CDR3: CASSYGQGNEQFF
V: TRBV6-1; length: 13; D: .; CDR3: CASGVEVSYEQYF
V: TRBV7-2; length: 13; D: .; CDR3: CASSLAAGNTIYF
V: TRBV7-2; length: 13; D: .; CDR3: CASSLDHTDTQYF
V: TRBV9; length: 16; D: TRBD2; CDR3: CASNPEGLAGNNEQFF
V: TRBV7-9; length: 14; D: .; CDR3: CASSSTGRGNTIYF
V: TRBV5-1; length: 16; D: TRBD2; CDR3: CASSLAASGGRETQYF
V: TRBV10-2; length: 17; D: .; CDR3: CASSPGTTYSYNSPLHF
V: TRBV19; length: 17; D: .; CDR3: CASRNRYLGASYNEQFF
V: TRBV18; length: 16; D: .; CDR3: CASSPPWGQGAPDKFF
V: TRBV5-1; length: 16; D: TRBD1; CDR3: CASSLAGTGGNNEQFF
V: TRBV7-2; length: 15; D: TRBD1; CDR3: CASSSLQGWAGELFF
V: TRBV7-9; length: 15; D: .; CDR3: CASSHRGAGPETQYF
V: TRBV6-1; length: 14; D: .; CDR3: CASSSLDRNTEAFF
V: TRBV18; length: 13; D: TRBD1; CDR3: CASSPSTGSGYTF
V: TRBV6-1; length: 15; D: TRBD1; CDR3: CASSEMGTGPYEQYF
V: TRBV27; length: 15; D: .; CDR3: CASSSGALSAGGYTF
V: TRBV18; length: 14; D: .; CDR3: CASSPGTPYNEQFF
V: TRBV10-2; length: 14; D: .; CDR3: CASSERPDAQPQHF
V: TRBV7-2; length: 14; D: TRBD2; CDR3: CASSSSGAPNEQYF
V: TRBV7-6; length: 17; D: .; CDR3: CASSSRGAGSSTDTQYF
V: TRBV7-2; length: 18; D: TRBD2; CDR3: CASSLGLWGAGGADTQYF
V: TRBV5-6; length: 16; D: .; CDR3: CASSLSPGAPGNTIYF
V: TRBV5-6; length: 15; D: TRBD1; CDR3: CASSLIRQGQETQYF
V: TRBV4-3; length: 16; D: TRBD1; CDR3: CASSQETRQGANEQFF
V: TRBV5-1; length: 15; D: TRBD2; CDR3: CASSLGLAGTDTQYF
V: TRBV5-1; length: 14; D: .; CDR3: CASKLGTAGETQYF
V: TRBV18; length: 15; D: TRBD2; CDR3: CASSPSGGARETQYF